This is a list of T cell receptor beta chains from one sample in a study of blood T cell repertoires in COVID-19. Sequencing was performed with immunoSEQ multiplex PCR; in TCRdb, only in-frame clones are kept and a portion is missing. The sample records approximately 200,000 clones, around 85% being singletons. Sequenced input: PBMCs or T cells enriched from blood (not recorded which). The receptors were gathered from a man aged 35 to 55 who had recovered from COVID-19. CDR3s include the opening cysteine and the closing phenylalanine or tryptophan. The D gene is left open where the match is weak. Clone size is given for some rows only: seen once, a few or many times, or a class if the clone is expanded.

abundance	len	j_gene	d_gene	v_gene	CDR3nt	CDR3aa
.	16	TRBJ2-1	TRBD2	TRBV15	TGTGCCACCAGCAGAGTTAGAGCGGGAGGGGGTAATGAGCAGTTCTTC	CATSRVRAGGGNEQFF
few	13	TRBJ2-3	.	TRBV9	TGTGCCAGCAGCGTCTCCCCCTCAGATACGCAGTATTTT	CASSVSPSDTQYF
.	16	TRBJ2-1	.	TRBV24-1	TGTGCCACCAGTGACCGCGGAGGGCCGGGACACAATGAGCAGTTCTTC	CATSDRGGPGHNEQFF
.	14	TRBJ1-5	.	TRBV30	TGTGCCTACGACAGCGGGACACGAAATCAGCCCCAGCATTTT	CAYDSGTRNQPQHF
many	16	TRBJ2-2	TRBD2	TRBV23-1	TGCGCCAGCAGTCACTCGGGACTAGCGACCACCGGGGAGCTGTTTTTT	CASSHSGLATTGELFF
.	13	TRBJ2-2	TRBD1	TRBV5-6	TGTGCCAGCAGACAGGGGGCCTTCGGGGAGCTGTTTTTT	CASRQGAFGELFF
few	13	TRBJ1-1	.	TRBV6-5	TGTGCCAGCAGCTCCGGGTTCCACACTGAAGCTTTCTTT	CASSSGFHTEAFF
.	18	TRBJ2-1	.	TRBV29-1	TGCAGCGTTGAAGACGTCTTCACCGGCCAGGGCCCCTACAATGAGCAGTTCTTC	CSVEDVFTGQGPYNEQFF
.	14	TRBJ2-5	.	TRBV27	TGTGCCAGCAGCTTAAATCAGGGGCAAGAGACCCAGTACTTC	CASSLNQGQETQYF
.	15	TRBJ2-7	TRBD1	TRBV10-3	TGTGCCATCAGTGGGACCGGGACAGGGGTCCACGAGCAGTACTTC	CAISGTGTGVHEQYF
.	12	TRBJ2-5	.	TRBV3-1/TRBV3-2	TGTGCCAGCAGCCTTCTTTTTGAGACCCAGTACTTC	CASSLLFETQYF
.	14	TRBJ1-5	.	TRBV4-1	TGCGCCAGCAGCCTCCCGCAGAGCAATCAGCCCCAGCATTTT	CASSLPQSNQPQHF
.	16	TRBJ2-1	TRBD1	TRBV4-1	TGCGCCAGCAGCCAAGGGGACAGGCCTTCCTACAATGAGCAGTTCTTC	CASSQGDRPSYNEQFF
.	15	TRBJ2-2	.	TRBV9	TGTGCCAGCAGCGTGGGCCAGGGTAACACCGGGGAGCTGTTTTTT	CASSVGQGNTGELFF
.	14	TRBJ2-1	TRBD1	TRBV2	TGTGCCAGCAGGGTTAATCAGGGGGCAAATGAGCAGTTCTTC	CASRVNQGANEQFF
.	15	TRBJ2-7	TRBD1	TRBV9	TGTGCCAGCAGCTCCTCCGGGACAGGGCACAACGAGCAGTACTTC	CASSSSGTGHNEQYF
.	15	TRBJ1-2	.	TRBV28	TGTGCCAGCCACGAAACGGCCCAGGCCAACTATGGCTACACCTTC	CASHETAQANYGYTF
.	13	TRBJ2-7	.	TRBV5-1	TGCGCCAGCAGCTTGGTACAGGGACACGAGCAGTACTTC	CASSLVQGHEQYF
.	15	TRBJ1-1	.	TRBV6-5	TGTGCCAGCAGTTATTCCGGGACACAGAACACTGAAGCTTTCTTT	CASSYSGTQNTEAFF
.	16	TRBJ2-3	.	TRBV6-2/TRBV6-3	TGTGCCAGCAGTTCCCGCGAGGGGGTAGTGACAGATACGCAGTATTTT	CASSSREGVVTDTQYF
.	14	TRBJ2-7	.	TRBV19	TGTGCCAGTAGCAGAGTCAGGGCGGAATACGAGCAGTACTTC	CASSRVRAEYEQYF
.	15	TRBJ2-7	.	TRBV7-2	TGTGCCAGCAGCTTAAAAAGTGGGAGTTACTACGAGCAGTACTTC	CASSLKSGSYYEQYF
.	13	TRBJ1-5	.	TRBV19	TGTGCCAGTAATTGGGGGGTAAATCAGCCCCAGCATTTT	CASNWGVNQPQHF
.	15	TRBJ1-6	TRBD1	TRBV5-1	TGCGCCAGCAGCTTACAGGGGGCCGGGAATTCACCCCTCCACTTT	CASSLQGAGNSPLHF
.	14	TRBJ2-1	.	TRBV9	TGTGCCAGCAGCGCCCCGGGAGCTGACAATGAGCAGTTCTTC	CASSAPGADNEQFF
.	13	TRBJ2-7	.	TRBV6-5	TGTGCCAGCAGTTTACAAGCGAGCGGGGAGCAGTACTTC	CASSLQASGEQYF
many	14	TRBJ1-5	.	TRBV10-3	TGTGCCATCAGTGAGCGTACGGGCAATCAGCCCCAGCATTTT	CAISERTGNQPQHF
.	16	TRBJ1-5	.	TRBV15	TGTGCCACCAGCTCCCTCTTGGCGGGGGATGATCAGCCCCAGCATTTT	CATSSLLAGDDQPQHF
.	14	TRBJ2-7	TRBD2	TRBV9	TGTGCCAGCAGCGTAGGCGGGAGCGGCTACGAGCAGTACTTC	CASSVGGSGYEQYF
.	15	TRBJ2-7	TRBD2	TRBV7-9	TGTGCCAGCAGCTACATTAGCGGGGGGACCTACGAGCAGTACTTC	CASSYISGGTYEQYF
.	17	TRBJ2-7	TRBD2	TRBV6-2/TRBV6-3	TGTGCCAGCAGTACGGAAAAGGGACTAGCGGGCGCCTACGAGCAGTACTTC	CASSTEKGLAGAYEQYF
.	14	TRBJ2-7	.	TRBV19	TGTGCCAGTAGTATTGCTGGGGGAGGTTACGAGCAGTACTTC	CASSIAGGGYEQYF
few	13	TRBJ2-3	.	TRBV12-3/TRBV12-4	TGTGCCAGCAGTTCAACTAGCACAGATACGCAGTATTTT	CASSSTSTDTQYF
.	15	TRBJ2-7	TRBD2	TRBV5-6	TGTGCCAGCAGCTTGGTGAGACTAGCCCTCTACGAGCAGTACTTC	CASSLVRLALYEQYF
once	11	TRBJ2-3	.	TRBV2	TGTGCCAGCAGTTACACAGATACGCAGTATTTT	CASSYTDTQYF
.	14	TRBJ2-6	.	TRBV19	TGTGCCAGTAGAACTAGCTCTGGGGCCAACGTCCTGACTTTC	CASRTSSGANVLTF
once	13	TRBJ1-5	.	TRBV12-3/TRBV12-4	TGTGCCAGCAGTTTTACAGCTAATCAGCCCCAGCATTTT	CASSFTANQPQHF
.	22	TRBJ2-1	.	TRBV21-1	TGTGCCAGCAGCAAAGCCCTGCCATTGGAACCCTCAGTAGTGCGGGAACACAATGAGCAGTTCTTC	CASSKALPLEPSVVREHNEQFF
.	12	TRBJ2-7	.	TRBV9	TGTGCCAGCGGGGGCGCGAACTACGAGCAGTACTTC	CASGGANYEQYF
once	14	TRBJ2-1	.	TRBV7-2	TGTGCCAGCAGCCCCCAGGGGTCCTACAATGAGCAGTTCTTC	CASSPQGSYNEQFF
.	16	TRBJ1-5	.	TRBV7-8	TGTGCCAGCAGCTTAGAACAGGCCTATAGCAATCAGCCCCAGCATTTT	CASSLEQAYSNQPQHF
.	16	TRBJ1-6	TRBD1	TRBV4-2	TGTGCCAGCAGTGGCATCGGTCAGGGGGGTGGGTCACCCCTCCACTTT	CASSGIGQGGGSPLHF
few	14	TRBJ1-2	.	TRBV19	TGTGCCAGTAGTATCTTTCGTACTAACTATGGCTACACCTTC	CASSIFRTNYGYTF
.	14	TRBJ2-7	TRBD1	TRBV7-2	TGTGCCAGCAGCTTAGAAGGCAGGGGGTACGAGCAGTACTTC	CASSLEGRGYEQYF
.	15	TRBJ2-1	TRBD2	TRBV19	TGTGCCAGTAGACTAGCGGGAGGGCCCTTCAATGAGCAGTTCTTC	CASRLAGGPFNEQFF
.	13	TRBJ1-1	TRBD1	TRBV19	TGTGCCAGTAGTATAAGGGGGCTTACGGAAGCTTTCTTT	CASSIRGLTEAFF
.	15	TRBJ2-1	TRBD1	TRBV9	TGTGCCAGCAGCGCTCGACAGGGGGCCTACAATGAGCAGTTCTTC	CASSARQGAYNEQFF
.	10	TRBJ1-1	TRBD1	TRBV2	TGTGCCACCGGACAGGCTGAAGCTTTCTTT	CATGQAEAFF
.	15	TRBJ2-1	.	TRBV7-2	TGTGCCAGCAGCTTAGGAATTTCGGGGGACAATGAGCAGTTCTTC	CASSLGISGDNEQFF